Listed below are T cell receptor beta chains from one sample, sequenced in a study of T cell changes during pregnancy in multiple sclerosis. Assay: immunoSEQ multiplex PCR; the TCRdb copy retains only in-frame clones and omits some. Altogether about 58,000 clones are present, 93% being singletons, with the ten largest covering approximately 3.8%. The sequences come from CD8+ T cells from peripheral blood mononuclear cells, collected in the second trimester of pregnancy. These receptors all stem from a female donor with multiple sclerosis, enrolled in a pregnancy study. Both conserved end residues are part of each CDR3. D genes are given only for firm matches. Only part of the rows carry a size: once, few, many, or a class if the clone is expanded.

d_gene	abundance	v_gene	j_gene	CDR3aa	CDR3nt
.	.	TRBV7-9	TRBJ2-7	CASSPSGVEQYF	TGTGCCAGCAGTCCATCCGGGGTCGAGCAGTACTTC
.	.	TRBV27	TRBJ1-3	CASSLTGEEGNTIYF	TGTGCCAGCAGTTTAACAGGTGAGGAGGGAAACACCATATATTTT
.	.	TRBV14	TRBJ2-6	CASSPGTGANVLTF	TGTGCCAGCAGCCCAGGGACTGGGGCCAACGTCCTGACTTTC
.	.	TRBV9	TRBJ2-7	CASSVATGYEQYF	TGTGCCAGCAGCGTAGCTACGGGCTACGAGCAGTACTTC
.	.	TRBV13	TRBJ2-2	CASSLALTRVRSPGELFF	TGTGCCAGCAGCTTAGCTTTGACTAGGGTCCGGAGTCCCGGGGAGCTGTTTTTT
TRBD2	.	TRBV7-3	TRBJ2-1	CASSQGTSTGDEQFF	TGTGCCAGCAGCCAAGGGACTAGTACCGGAGATGAGCAGTTCTTC
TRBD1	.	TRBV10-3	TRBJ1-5	CAISEPGTGEKPQHF	TGTGCCATCAGTGAGCCTGGGACAGGGGAAAAGCCCCAGCATTTT
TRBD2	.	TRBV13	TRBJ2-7	CASSLGLAGDGTYEQYF	TGTGCCAGCAGCTTAGGACTAGCGGGAGACGGGACCTACGAGCAGTACTTC
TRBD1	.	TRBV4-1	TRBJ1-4	CASSQAQGVKLFF	TGCGCCAGCAGCCAAGCCCAGGGGGTAAAACTGTTTTTT
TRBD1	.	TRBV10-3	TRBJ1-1	CAITPGQGKAEAFF	TGTGCCATCACCCCGGGACAGGGGAAGGCTGAAGCTTTCTTT
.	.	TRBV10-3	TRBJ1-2	CATLNRDHGYTF	TGTGCCACCCTAAACAGGGACCATGGCTACACCTTC
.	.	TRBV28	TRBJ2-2	CASSPDTGELFF	TGTGCCAGCAGTCCTGACACCGGGGAGCTGTTTTTT
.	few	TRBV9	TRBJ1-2	CASSSHRFHYGYTF	TGTGCCAGCAGCTCCCACAGGTTTCACTATGGCTACACCTTC
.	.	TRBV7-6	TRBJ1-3	CASSPGSGDKGFNGNTIYF	TGTGCCAGCAGCCCAGGCTCAGGGGACAAGGGTTTTAATGGAAACACCATATATTTT
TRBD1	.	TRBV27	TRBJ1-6	CASSFGDRGRSPLHF	TGTGCCAGCAGTTTTGGGGACAGGGGGCGTTCACCCCTCCACTTT
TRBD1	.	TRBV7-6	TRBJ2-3	CASSWSTGAGDTQYF	TGTGCCAGCAGCTGGTCCACAGGGGCCGGAGATACGCAGTATTTT
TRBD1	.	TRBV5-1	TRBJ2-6	CASYGQGHSGANVLTF	TGCGCCAGCTATGGACAGGGTCACTCTGGGGCCAACGTCCTGACTTTC
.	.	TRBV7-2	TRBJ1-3	CASSSMGQSEKGNTIYF	TGTGCCAGCAGCTCCATGGGGCAGTCGGAAAAGGGAAACACCATATATTTT
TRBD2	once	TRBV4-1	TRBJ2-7	CASSQGTSGSHEQYF	TGCGCCAGCAGCCAAGGGACTAGCGGGAGCCACGAGCAGTACTTC
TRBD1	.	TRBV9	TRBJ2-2	CASGLTGTGANTGELFF	TGTGCCAGCGGCCTGACAGGGACCGGTGCGAACACCGGGGAGCTGTTTTTT
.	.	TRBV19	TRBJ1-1	CASSMAGYTEAFF	TGTGCCAGTAGTATGGCCGGGTACACTGAAGCTTTCTTT
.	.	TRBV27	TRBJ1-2	CASSLNRDYGYTF	TGTGCCAGCAGTTTAAACAGGGACTATGGCTACACCTTC
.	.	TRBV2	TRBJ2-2	CASSEASNTGELFF	TGTGCCAGCAGTGAAGCGAGTAACACCGGGGAGCTGTTTTTT
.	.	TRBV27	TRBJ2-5	CASSFFDRQETQYF	TGTGCCAGCAGTTTTTTTGACAGGCAAGAGACCCAGTACTTC
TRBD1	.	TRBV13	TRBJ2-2	CASSPPTGQGNTGELFF	TGTGCCAGCAGTCCCCCGACGGGACAGGGGAACACCGGGGAGCTGTTTTTT
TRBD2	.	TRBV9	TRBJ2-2	CASSGLAGGSGELFF	TGTGCCAGCAGCGGACTAGCGGGGGGGAGCGGGGAGCTGTTTTTT
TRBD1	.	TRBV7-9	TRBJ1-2	CASALGTAVNYGYTF	TGTGCCAGCGCCCTTGGGACAGCCGTTAACTATGGCTACACCTTC
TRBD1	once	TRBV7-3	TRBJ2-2	CASSFGTGLEGGELFF	TGTGCCAGCAGCTTCGGGACAGGGTTGGAGGGCGGGGAGCTGTTTTTT
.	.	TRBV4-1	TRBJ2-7	CASRPSTGPYEQYF	TGCGCCAGCAGACCTTCTACAGGGCCCTACGAGCAGTACTTC
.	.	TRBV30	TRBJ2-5	CAWNLSLAARQETQYF	TGTGCCTGGAACTTGAGTTTAGCGGCGAGACAAGAGACCCAGTACTTC
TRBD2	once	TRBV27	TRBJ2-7	CASSFWAGDRGEQYF	TGTGCCAGCAGTTTCTGGGCGGGGGATAGGGGCGAGCAGTACTTC
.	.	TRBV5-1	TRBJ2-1	CASSLASLANRNEQFF	TGCGCCAGCAGCTTGGCTTCACTAGCTAACCGGAATGAGCAGTTCTTC
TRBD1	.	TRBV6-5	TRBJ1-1	CASREDRGQTEAFF	TGTGCCAGCAGGGAAGACAGGGGGCAGACTGAAGCTTTCTTT
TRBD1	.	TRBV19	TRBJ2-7	CASSTRTGDAYEQYF	TGTGCCAGTAGTACCCGGACAGGGGATGCATACGAGCAGTACTTC
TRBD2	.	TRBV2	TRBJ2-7	CASRGLNYEQYF	TGTGCCAGCAGGGGACTAAATTACGAGCAGTACTTC
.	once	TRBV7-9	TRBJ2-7	CASSYSTGPEQYF	TGTGCCAGCAGCTACTCTACAGGGCCCGAGCAGTACTTC
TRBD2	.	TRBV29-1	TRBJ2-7	CSVLKRGSSYEQYF	TGCAGCGTTCTAAAGCGGGGGTCCTCCTACGAGCAGTACTTC
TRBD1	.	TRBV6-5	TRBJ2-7	CASRPNRDRVYEQYF	TGTGCCAGCAGGCCAAACCGGGACAGGGTCTACGAGCAGTACTTC
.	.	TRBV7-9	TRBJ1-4	CASSLGQAINEKLFF	TGTGCCAGCAGCTTAGGACAGGCTATTAATGAAAAACTGTTTTTT
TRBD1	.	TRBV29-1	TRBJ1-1	CSVEGRTGGVAEAFF	TGCAGCGTTGAGGGCCGGACAGGGGGGGTGGCTGAAGCTTTCTTT
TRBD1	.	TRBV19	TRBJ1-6	CASSPGQENSPLHF	TGTGCCAGTAGCCCGGGACAGGAGAATTCACCCCTCCACTTT
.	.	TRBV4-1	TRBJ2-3	CASSQVFPVTDTQYF	TGCGCCAGCAGCCAAGTTTTCCCGGTCACAGATACGCAGTATTTT
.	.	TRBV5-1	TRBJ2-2	CATSPIADTGELFF	TGCGCCACTTCACCCATAGCGGACACCGGGGAGCTGTTTTTT
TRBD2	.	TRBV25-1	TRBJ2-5	CASSVRVGGESLETQYF	TGTGCCAGCAGTGTAAGGGTGGGAGGGGAGAGTTTAGAGACCCAGTACTTC
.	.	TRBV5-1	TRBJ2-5	CASSLAGETQYF	TGCGCCAGCAGCTTAGCGGGAGAGACCCAGTACTTC
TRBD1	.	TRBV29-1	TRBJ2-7	CSVEEFSRGQFGQYF	TGCAGCGTTGAAGAGTTCAGCAGGGGGCAATTCGGGCAGTACTTC
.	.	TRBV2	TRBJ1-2	CATQTRQGGGYTF	TGTGCCACCCAAACGAGGCAGGGAGGAGGCTACACCTTC